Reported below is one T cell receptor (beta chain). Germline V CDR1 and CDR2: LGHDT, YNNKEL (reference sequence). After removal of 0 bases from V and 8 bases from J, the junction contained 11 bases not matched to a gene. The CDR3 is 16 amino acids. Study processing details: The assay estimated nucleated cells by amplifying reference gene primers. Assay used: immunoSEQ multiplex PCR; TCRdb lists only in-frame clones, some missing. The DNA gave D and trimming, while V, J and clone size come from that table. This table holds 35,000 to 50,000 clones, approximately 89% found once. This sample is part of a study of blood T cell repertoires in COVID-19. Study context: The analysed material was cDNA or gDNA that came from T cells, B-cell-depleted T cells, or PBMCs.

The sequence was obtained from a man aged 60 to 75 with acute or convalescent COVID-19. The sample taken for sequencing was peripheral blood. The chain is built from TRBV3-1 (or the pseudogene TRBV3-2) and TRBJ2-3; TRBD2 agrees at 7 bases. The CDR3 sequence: CASSQDWSSGMATQYF. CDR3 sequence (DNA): TGTGCCAGCAGCCAAGATTGGTCGAGCGGGATGGCTACGCAGTATTTT.